This T cell receptor beta chain was sequenced during a study of blood T cell repertoires in COVID-19. Study in general: COVID-19 samples, acute and convalescent, were from the United States, Italy and Spain. Sample material is recorded as cDNA or gDNA derived from T cells, B-cell-depleted T cells, or PBMCs.

The study recruited people aged roughly 18 to 100 years across about two dozen US areas. Two negative PCRs, clearance, or symptom resolution characterized the recovered Cohort 3 donors. This clone was counted many times. Repertoires were generated with immunoSEQ multiplex PCR, while TCRdb's copy carries only in-frame clones and drops some. The table shows some 210,000 clones, with 70% to 90% occurring only once. V trimming: 4 bases; J trimming: 8 bases; junction bases outside the gene matches: 5. The V gene's germline CDR1 is SGHAT and CDR2 FQNNGV. CDR3 length: 13 residues. This sequence originates from a man aged 40-55 years who had recovered from COVID-19. Sequencing was carried out using PBMCs or T cells enriched from blood (not recorded which). The genes are TRBV11-2 and TRBJ1-2; 9 nucleotides match TRBD1. CDR3 nucleotide sequence: TGTGCCAGCAGCTCCGGGACAGGGACCGGCTACACCTTC. Its translation is CASSSGTGTGYTF. Full variable domain (missing parts from reference TRBV11-2 and TRBJ1-2): EAGVAQSPRYKIIEKRQSVAFWCNPISGHATLYWYQQILGQGPKLLIQFQNNGVVDDSQLPKDRFSAERLKGVDSTLKIQPAKLEDSAVYLCASSSGTGTGYTFGSGTRLTVV.